Shown below are 10 T cell receptor beta chains from a single sample sequenced in a study of blood T cell repertoires in COVID-19 (dated by TCRdb to the early 2020s). Libraries came from the immunoSEQ multiplex PCR assay. Here the immuneACCESS table is served through TCRdb, limited to in-frame sequences with V and J called. Missing clones are a known gap in these copies; in checked studies unresolved V genes cover under half, and the rest lacks a known reason. The sample includes some 310,000 clones, with almost 90% observed a single time. Together, the top ten hold less than 3% of the sample. The material sequenced was peripheral blood. These receptors all come from a woman aged 25 to 39 with COVID-19, enrolled during active disease.

V gene TRBV20-1 combines with J gene TRBJ1-1; TRBD1 might be the D (5 bases). The germline CDR1 and CDR2 sequences are DFQATT and SNEGSKA (reference sequence). The length of the CDR3 is 11 residues. V lost 6 bases and J 4 bases, leaving 9 bases between the germline ends. This CDR3 is CSALGGTEAFF. CDR3 DNA: TGCAGTGCCCTCGGGGGCACTGAAGCTTTCTTT.

CDR3 sequence reads: CASSRTSGSKYNEQFF. The CDR3 nucleotides are TGTGCCAGCAGCCGGACTAGCGGGAGTAAGTACAATGAGCAGTTCTTC. The chain employs TRBV11-2 and TRBJ2-1; 13 bases align to TRBD2. Germline V gene data show CDR1 as SGHAT and CDR2 as FQNNGV. This CDR3 is 16 amino acids long. Trimming cost V 5 bases and J 4 bases; bases outside gene matches: 5.

The sample holds a few counts of this clone. V usage is TRBV6-5 and J usage is TRBJ2-3; the match to TRBD1 covers 9 bases. Germline values: CDR1 MNHEY, CDR2 SVGAGI. CDR3 length: 15 amino acids. After removal of 3 bases from V and 5 bases from J, the junction contained 6 bases not matched to a gene. This CDR3 is CASSYLGQGKDTQYF. Here the CDR3 DNA reads TGTGCCAGCAGTTATCTTGGACAGGGGAAAGATACGCAGTATTTT.

The chain couples TRBV7-6 to TRBJ2-1; D ambiguous. Germline values: CDR1 SGHVS, CDR2 FNYEAQ. The CDR3 length is 12 residues. The V end was cut by 8 bases, the J end by 4 bases, with 9 bases between. CDR3 sequence (DNA): TGTGCCAGCTCAAGCAATTACAATGAGCAGTTCTTC. Residues: CASSSNYNEQFF.

This clone occurred once. The V call is TRBV19, the J call TRBJ1-5, with no clear D. The germline CDR1 and CDR2 sequences are LNHDA and SQIVND (reference sequence). V was cut by 7 bases and J by 5 bases, with 15 bases left in between. This CDR3 has 14 amino acids. The CDR3 is CASMPGRGYQPQHF. Here the CDR3 DNA reads TGTGCCAGTATGCCAGGACGCGGGTATCAGCCCCAGCATTTT.

V gene TRBV3-1 (or the pseudogene TRBV3-2) combines with J gene TRBJ1-2, with a possible D match to TRBD1 (5 bases). Germline loops: CDR1 LGHDT, CDR2 YNNKEL (reference sequence). The CDR3 length is 15 residues. Deletions cut 5 bases from V and 6 bases from J, with 19 bases between. The CDR3 region is CASSVPGRGVDGYTF. Written as DNA, the CDR3 is TGTGCCAGCAGCGTCCCAGGGAGGGGAGTCGATGGCTACACCTTC.

V and J are TRBV19 and TRBJ2-5; the D gene is possibly TRBD2 (5 bases). Trimming removed 5 bases at V and 7 bases at J, with 20 bases between. The CDR3 is 15 amino acids. Germline values: CDR1 LNHDA, CDR2 SQIVND (reference sequence). CDR3 in amino acids: CASSGLSSGSRTQYF. In nucleotides, the CDR3 is TGTGCCAGTAGTGGACTCAGTTCCGGGTCACGGACCCAGTACTTC.

The V and J genes are TRBV9 and TRBJ2-1; D remains ambiguous. This CDR3 has 16 amino acids. V lost 0 bases and J lost 1, with 11 bases in between. CDR1 SGDLS and CDR2 YYNGEE come from the germline V gene. The CDR3: CASSVGGSQSYNEQFF. The CDR3 DNA sequence: TGTGCCAGCAGCGTAGGTGGTAGCCAATCCTACAATGAGCAGTTCTTC.

A single count supports this clone. The chain employs TRBV2 and TRBJ1-4, with 7 positions matching TRBD1. The CDR3 spans 16 residues. Germline lookup yields CDR1 SNHLY and CDR2 FYNNEI. Unmatched junction bases numbered 7, after V lost 5 bases and J lost 1 base. The CDR3 DNA is TGTGCCAGCAGTTCAGGGGGGTCGGGAACTAATGAAAAACTGTTTTTT. The encoded protein is CASSSGGSGTNEKLFF.

J is TRBJ2-4 and V is TRBV27; 8 positions match TRBD1. This CDR3 has 17 amino acids. V lost 1 base and J lost 2; bases outside the gene matches: 7. Germline V gives CDR1 MNHEY, CDR2 SMNVEV (reference sequence). Here the CDR3 DNA reads TGTGCCAGCAGTTTATTTGGACAGGGAGGAACCAAAAACATTCAGTACTTC. Its translation: CASSLFGQGGTKNIQYF.